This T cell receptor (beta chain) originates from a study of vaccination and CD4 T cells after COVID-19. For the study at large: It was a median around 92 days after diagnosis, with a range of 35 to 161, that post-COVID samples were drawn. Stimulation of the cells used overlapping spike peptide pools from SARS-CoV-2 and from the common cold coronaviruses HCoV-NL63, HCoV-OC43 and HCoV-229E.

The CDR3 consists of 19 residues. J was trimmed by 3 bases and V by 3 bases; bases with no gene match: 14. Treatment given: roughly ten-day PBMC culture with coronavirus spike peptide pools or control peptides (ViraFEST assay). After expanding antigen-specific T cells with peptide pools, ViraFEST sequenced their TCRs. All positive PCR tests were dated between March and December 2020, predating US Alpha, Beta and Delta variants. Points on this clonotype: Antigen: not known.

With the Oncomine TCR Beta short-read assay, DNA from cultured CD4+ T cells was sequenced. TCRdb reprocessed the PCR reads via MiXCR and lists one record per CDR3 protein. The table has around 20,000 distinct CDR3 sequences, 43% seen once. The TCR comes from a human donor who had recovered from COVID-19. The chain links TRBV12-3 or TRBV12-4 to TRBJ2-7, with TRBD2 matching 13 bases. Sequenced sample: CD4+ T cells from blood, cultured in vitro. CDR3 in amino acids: CASSFLWDGGTSGNYEQYF. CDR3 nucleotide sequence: TGTGCCAGCAGTTTCTTGTGGGACGGAGGGACTAGCGGGAACTACGAGCAGTACTTC.